A single sample is the source of the 26 T cell receptor beta chains below, sequenced in a study of blood T cell repertoires in COVID-19. Only in-frame clones appear in the TCRdb table, and some are missing; sequencing was by immunoSEQ multiplex PCR. The sample records a few hundred thousand clones, 90% being singletons. Source material: peripheral blood. The source is a woman aged 55-69 years with COVID-19, enrolled during active disease.

This rearrangement joins TRBV9 to TRBJ2-5; D may be TRBD1 (6 bases). The CDR3 is 15 residues long. In germline, CDR1 is SGDLS, CDR2 YYNGEE. Trimming stripped 1 base from V and 9 bases from J, with 19 bases between. The CDR3 region is CASSVTQQGANAQYF. CDR3 nucleotide sequence: TGTGCCAGCAGCGTAACTCAACAGGGCGCCAATGCCCAGTACTTC.

This chain uses TRBV27 with TRBJ1-2; D possibly corresponds to TRBD1 (5 bases). The germline V gene has CDR1 MNHEY and CDR2 SMNVEV (reference sequence). This CDR3 is built from 13 residues. Trimming shortened V by 6 bases and J by 6 bases, and 14 bases separated the two germline ends. CDR3 sequence (DNA): TGTGCCAGCAGGGCAGGCAGGGAGGATGGCTACACCTTC. Residues: CASRAGREDGYTF.

The chain joins TRBV28 to TRBJ2-2; TRBD1 agrees at 11 bases. The CDR3 loop spans 14 amino acids. The germline gives CDR1 MDHEN, CDR2 SYDVKM. J gave up 4 bases and V 8 bases, and 3 bases lay outside the gene matches. The CDR3 protein is CASRTGGGTGELFF. CDR3 bases: TGTGCCAGCCGGACAGGGGGCGGCACCGGGGAGCTGTTTTTT.

V is TRBV3-1 (or the pseudogene TRBV3-2) and J is TRBJ1-1; D uncertain. The CDR3 is 14 amino acids. Looked up from germline, CDR1 is LGHDT and CDR2 is YNNKEL (reference sequence). V was pared by 4 bases and J by 1 base, with 10 bases between. CDR3 DNA: TGTGCCAGCAGCCCCACTTCTTCGAACACTGAAGCTTTCTTT. It translates to CASSPTSSNTEAFF.

The chain employs TRBV5-1 and TRBJ2-7, with TRBD2 as a possible D gene (7 bases). The V end was cut by 3 bases, the J end by 4 bases, with 17 bases between. The CDR3 spans 15 residues. Germline loops: CDR1 SGHRS, CDR2 YFSETQ. CDR3 bases: TGCGCCAGCAGCTACATCGGGGGGCAGGGATACGAGCAGTACTTC. Translation gives CASSYIGGQGYEQYF.

The CDR3 loop is CASSDSRDRSYGYTF. CDR3 DNA: TGTGCCAGCAGCGATAGCCGGGACAGGAGCTATGGCTACACCTTC. J is TRBJ1-2 and V is TRBV7-9; 8 bases align to TRBD1. Trimming removed 5 bases from V and 4 bases from J; junction bases left unmatched: 9. CDR3 length: 15 amino acids. Germline V gene sequence: CDR1 SEHNR, CDR2 FQNEAQ (reference sequence).

The V call is TRBV5-5, the J call TRBJ1-2, with D uncertain. The ends were cut back, 0 bases at V and 8 bases at J, with 20 bases in the middle. Germline loops: CDR1 SGHKS, CDR2 YYEKEE (reference sequence). CDR3 length: 16 residues. The chain's CDR3 is CASSLELIGLRGGYTF. CDR3 nucleotides: TGTGCCAGCAGCTTGGAGCTGATAGGCCTAAGAGGGGGCTACACCTTC.

This clone was picked up one time. The gene calls are TRBV7-2 and TRBJ1-1, with D tentatively TRBD1 (5 bases). CDR3 length: 12 residues. Trimming removed 4 bases from V and 11 bases from J, with 14 bases in between. Per germline, CDR1 SGHTA and CDR2 FQGNSA. CDR3 amino acids: CASSSGGGSAFF. Here the CDR3 DNA reads TGTGCCAGCAGCTCGGGGGGAGGGAGCGCTTTCTTT.

This clone was counted once. CDR3 amino acids: CASSLGTGVSGNTIYF. In nucleotides, the CDR3 is TGTGCCAGCAGCTTAGGTACAGGGGTCTCTGGAAACACCATATATTTT. V gene TRBV7-2 combines with J gene TRBJ1-3; 7 nucleotides line up with TRBD1. Trimming cost V 1 base and J 0 bases; bases outside gene matches: 3. The CDR3 spans 16 residues. Per germline, CDR1 SGHTA and CDR2 FQGNSA.

The gene calls are TRBV7-9 and TRBJ1-2; 8 nucleotides match TRBD1. This CDR3 contains 12 residues. Germline V gene data show CDR1 as SEHNR and CDR2 as FQNEAQ (reference sequence). J gave up 13 bases and V 6 bases, and 10 bases lay outside the gene matches. CDR3 sequence reads: CASSQGARGSTF. As DNA, the CDR3 is TGTGCCAGCAGTCAGGGGGCGCGGGGATCCACCTTC.

This clone appeared a single time. V usage is TRBV25-1 and J usage is TRBJ1-4; D might be TRBD1 (5 bases). In germline, CDR1 is MGHDK, CDR2 SYGVNS. V was pared by 5 bases and J by 5 bases, with 18 bases between. The CDR3 length is 16 residues. The CDR3 DNA reads as TGTGCCAGCAGTCCGGGGGGTTCAAGCAACAATGAAAAACTGTTTTTT. Translation: CASSPGGSSNNEKLFF.

The CDR3: CASSSAPGQGATFRDEQYF. CDR3 bases: TGTGCCAGCAGCTCAGCTCCGGGACAGGGGGCCACCTTCAGGGACGAGCAGTACTTC. This sequence joins TRBV7-9 and TRBJ2-7; 12 bases match TRBD1. Germline CDR1 SEHNR, CDR2 FQNEAQ (reference sequence). This CDR3 is built from 19 residues. The junction had 18 bases not matched to a gene; V was cut back by 4 bases and J by 5 bases.

The chain couples TRBV11-3 to TRBJ1-5; 8 nucleotides line up with TRBD1. The CDR3 runs 20 residues. Trimming took 1 base from V and 1 from J; bases not matched to a gene: 15. Germline CDR1 SGHNT, CDR2 YENEEA. The CDR3 loop reads CASSLGVPVGQGESNQPQHF. CDR3 DNA: TGTGCCAGCAGCTTAGGGGTCCCGGTTGGACAGGGTGAGAGCAATCAGCCCCAGCATTTT.

This chain links TRBV5-4 with TRBJ1-1; D gene ambiguous. There are 14 residues in the CDR3. Germline assignment: CDR1 SGHNT and CDR2 YYREEE (reference sequence). V lost 0 bases and J lost 0, with 6 bases in between. The CDR3 sequence: CASSLATLNTEAFF. For the CDR3, the DNA is TGTGCCAGCAGCTTGGCGACACTGAACACTGAAGCTTTCTTT.

The rearrangement joins TRBV11-1 to TRBJ2-5; the match to TRBD2 covers 10 bases. The germline CDR1 and CDR2 sequences are SGHAT and FQDESV (reference sequence). V lost 5 bases to trimming and J lost 6 bases; unmatched junction nucleotides: 9. The CDR3 has 15 amino acids. Here the CDR3 reads CASSPRGTSEKTQYF. CDR3 coding DNA: TGTGCCAGCAGCCCGAGGGGGACTAGCGAAAAGACCCAGTACTTC.

CDR3 residues: CASKRTRAGGAPDGNTIYF. The CDR3 DNA follows: TGTGCCAGCAAACGAACCCGGGCAGGGGGCGCCCCGGACGGAAACACCATATATTTT. The V gene is TRBV11-2, the J gene TRBJ1-3; 8 nucleotides agree with TRBD1. The length of the CDR3 is 19 residues. CDR1 is SGHAT, CDR2 FQNNGV, per germline. J lost 4 bases, V lost 7 bases, and 21 bases had no gene match.

This clone appeared a few times. The rearrangement joins TRBV9 to TRBJ2-3; 8 nucleotides align to TRBD2. After removal of 2 bases from V and 2 bases from J, the junction contained 13 bases not matched to a gene. This CDR3 has 18 residues. CDR1 and CDR2 (germline): SGDLS, YYNGEE. DNA for the CDR3: TGTGCCAGCAGCGTTCAACCCGGACTAGCCTATTCCACAGATACGCAGTATTTT. Residues: CASSVQPGLAYSTDTQYF.

This chain joins TRBV7-2 and TRBJ1-2; 9 bases are a match to TRBD1. This CDR3 has 17 amino acids. Germline V gene data show CDR1 as SGHTA and CDR2 as FQGNSA. After removal of 0 bases from V and 7 bases from J, the junction contained 12 bases not matched to a gene. CDR3: CASSLARDRATGVGYTF. Here the CDR3 DNA reads TGTGCCAGCAGCTTAGCCAGGGACAGGGCAACAGGGGTTGGCTACACCTTC.

This clone was seen a single time. This chain connects TRBV4-2 to TRBJ1-3, with D tentatively TRBD1 (6 bases). The CDR3 is 15 amino acids. Germline V gene sequence: CDR1 LGHNA, CDR2 YNFKEQ. Trimming removed 4 bases at V and 0 bases at J, with 10 bases between. This CDR3 reads CASSPETGSGNTIYF. CDR3 nucleotide sequence: TGTGCCAGCAGCCCAGAGACAGGCTCTGGAAACACCATATATTTT.

The chain uses TRBV18 and TRBJ2-3; 7 nucleotides match TRBD1. This CDR3 is built from 15 residues. Trimming cost V 4 bases and J 3 bases; bases outside gene matches: 7. The germline gives CDR1 KGHSH, CDR2 LQKENI. CDR3 amino acids: CASSQGQVRTDTQYF. The CDR3 coding sequence is TGTGCCAGCTCACAAGGACAGGTTCGAACAGATACGCAGTATTTT.

The genes are TRBV10-3 and TRBJ1-3; D is uncertain. V was trimmed by 2 bases and J by 2 bases, leaving 10 bases between them. CDR1 and CDR2 from the germline V gene are ENHRY and SYGVKD. The CDR3 contains 15 residues. The CDR3 DNA follows: TGTGCCATCAGTGAGGGTAGTCTGGCTGGAAACACCATATATTTT. It translates to CAISEGSLAGNTIYF.

This sequence joins TRBV5-4 and TRBJ1-2; 8 bases are shared with TRBD1. Unmatched junction bases numbered 1, after V lost 0 bases and J lost 6 bases. CDR3 length: 13 amino acids. Germline-derived CDR1 and CDR2 are SGHNT and YYREEE (reference sequence). The CDR3 nucleotides read TGTGCCAGCAGCTTGGACAGGGGGAATGGCTACACCTTC. Protein product: CASSLDRGNGYTF.

V gene TRBV7-2 combines with J gene TRBJ2-3, with D perhaps matching TRBD2 (7 bases). The CDR3 runs 12 residues. Trimming took off 8 bases at V and 6 bases at J, with 12 bases between the two ends. Germline lookup yields CDR1 SGHTA and CDR2 FQGNSA. For the CDR3, the DNA is TGTGCCAGCGGGGGGGCAGGGGATACGCAGTATTTT. This translates into CASGGAGDTQYF.

V and J are TRBV18 and TRBJ1-5, with D possibly matching TRBD1 (6 bases). Germline V gives CDR1 KGHSH, CDR2 LQKENI. Trimming took off 4 bases at V and 5 bases at J, with 15 bases between the two ends. The length of the CDR3 is 15 residues. The CDR3 nucleotides read TGTGCCAGCTCACTATACCAAGCAGGGGATCAGCCCCAGCATTTT. This translates into CASSLYQAGDQPQHF.

This chain uses TRBV4-2 with TRBJ1-5; D is unclear. CDR3 length equals 20 residues. V was clipped by 0 bases and J by 0 bases, with 21 bases between them. CDR1 and CDR2 (germline): LGHNA, YNFKEQ. CDR3 loop: CASSQESNLYPGYSNQPQHF. CDR3 DNA: TGTGCCAGCAGCCAAGAATCGAACCTTTACCCAGGATATAGCAATCAGCCCCAGCATTTT.

This clone was found a few times. The gene calls are TRBV6-5 and TRBJ1-1; possible D gene TRBD1, 5 bases. CDR1 and CDR2 (germline): MNHEY, SVGAGI. The CDR3 consists of 13 residues. V lost 6 bases and J 1 base, leaving 9 bases between the germline ends. The CDR3 nucleotides are TGTGCCAGCAGCTTACAGGCGAACACTGAAGCTTTCTTT. Its protein product is CASSLQANTEAFF.